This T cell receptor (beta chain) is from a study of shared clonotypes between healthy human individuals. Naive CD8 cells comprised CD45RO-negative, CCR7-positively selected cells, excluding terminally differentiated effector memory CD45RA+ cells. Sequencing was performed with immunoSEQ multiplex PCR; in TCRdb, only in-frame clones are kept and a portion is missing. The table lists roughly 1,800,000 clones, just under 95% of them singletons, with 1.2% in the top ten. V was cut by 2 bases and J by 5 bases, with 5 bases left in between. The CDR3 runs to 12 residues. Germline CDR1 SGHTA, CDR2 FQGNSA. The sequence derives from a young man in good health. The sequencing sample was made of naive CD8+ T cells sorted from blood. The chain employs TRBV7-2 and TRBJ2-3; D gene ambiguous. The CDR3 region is CASSLIVDTQYF. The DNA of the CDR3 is TGTGCCAGCAGCTTAATAGTAGATACGCAGTATTTT. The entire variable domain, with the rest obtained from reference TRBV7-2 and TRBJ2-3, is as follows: GAGVSQSPSNKVTEKGKDVELRCDPISGHTALYWYRQSLGQGLEFLIYFQGNSAPDKSGLPSDRFSAERTGGSVSTLTIQRTQQEDSAVYLCASSLIVDTQYFGPGTRLTVL.